This T cell receptor (beta chain) was recorded in a study of blood T cell repertoires in COVID-19. Across the whole study: COVID-19 samples, acute and convalescent, were from the United States, Italy and Spain. In each case, the material was cDNA or gDNA derived from T cells, B-cell-depleted T cells, or PBMCs.

Original processing notes: By means of reference gene primer amplification, nucleated cell counts were estimated. This table comes from immunoSEQ multiplex PCR, and its TCRdb copy is limited to in-frame clones, with some not included. The V and J calls and clone size are taken from that table; D and trimming were inferred from the DNA. The sample contains 200,000 to 250,000 clones, approximately 80% of which appear only once. Germline values: CDR1 SQVTM, CDR2 ANQGSEA. The CDR3 runs 12 residues. The trim removed 7 bases at V and 9 bases at J, leaving 9 bases unmatched. This receptor was obtained from a woman aged 70-85 years with acute or convalescent COVID-19. The rearrangement links TRBV29-1 to TRBJ2-1, with 7 positions matching TRBD2. Material for sequencing was peripheral blood. The CDR3 DNA follows: TGCAGCGGCCAGCGGGGCGAAGGTGAGCAGTTCTTC. Its translation is CSGQRGEGEQFF.